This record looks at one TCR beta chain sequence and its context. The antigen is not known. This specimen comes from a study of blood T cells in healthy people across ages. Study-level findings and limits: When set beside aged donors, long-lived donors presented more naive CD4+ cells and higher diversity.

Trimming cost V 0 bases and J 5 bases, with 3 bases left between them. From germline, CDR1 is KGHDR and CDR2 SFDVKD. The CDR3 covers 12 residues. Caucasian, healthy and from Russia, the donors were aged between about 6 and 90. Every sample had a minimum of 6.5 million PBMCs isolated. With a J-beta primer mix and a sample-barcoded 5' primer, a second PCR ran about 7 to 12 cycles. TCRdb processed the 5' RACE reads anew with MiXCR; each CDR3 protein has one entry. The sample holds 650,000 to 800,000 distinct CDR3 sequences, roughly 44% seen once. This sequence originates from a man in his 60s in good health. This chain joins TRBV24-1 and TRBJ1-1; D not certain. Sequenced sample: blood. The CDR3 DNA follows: TGTGCCACCAGTGATTTGGGAACTGAAGCTTTCTTT. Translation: CATSDLGTEAFF.